This TCR beta chain originates from a study of T cell responses to AZD1222 COVID-19 vaccine (dated by TCRdb to 2020 to 2023). For the study in its entirety: AZD1222 recipients whose second dose came at about 4 weeks and those whose second dose came at about 12 weeks were combined into one group, since spike-specific TCR depth and breadth did not differ between the two schedules. Trial participants were enrolled by age into 18-55, 56-69 and 70-plus year subgroups, with roughly 160, 29 and 62 TCR-sequenced participants respectively. A total of 230 or so trial participants underwent TCR sequencing, of whom 200 to 220 received two doses of AZD1222 and approximately 25 received two doses of the MenACWY control vaccine. Overall results and qualifications from the work: CD4 TCRs associated with the vaccine covered the entire spike protein, and the dominant responses were in regions 160-218 and 743-854. The 56-69-year group was small, and its depth increase did not reach significance, likely because of low power. Reportedly, almost half of the unique spike-specific TCRs recognized epitopes lying outside the regions that are mutated in the B.1.351 and B.1.1.7 variants. Because no samples from the day 14 peak response were available, repertoires could be characterized only after the peak T cell response. Conclusions about previously exposed vaccinees are limited, since just five or six AZD1222 recipients were seropositive for SARS-CoV-2 at baseline. Participants were mostly white British and included more females than males, and it was suggested by the authors that clonal diversity may have been underestimated. After two AZD1222 doses, both the breadth and the depth of spike-specific TCRs were significantly higher than at day 0 and than in MenACWY recipients.

At the junction V is shortened by 1 base and J by 8 bases, with 14 bases in between. The germline V gene gives CDR1 as MDHEN and CDR2 as SYDVKM. The cysteine opens and the phenylalanine closes a CDR3 of 15 amino acids. Only the CDR3 DNA is retained, 45 bases long and in frame from the first base. The CDR3 regions of human TCRbeta chains were analyzed by immunosequencing. The authors' analysis ran thus. Repertoire TCRs were checked for matches against a reference library of SARS-CoV-2-specific TCRs that had been generated using the MIRA antigen-specificity platform. Breadth meant the fraction of unique TCRs that were SARS-CoV-2-associated, whereas depth meant the fraction of total T cells that were SARS-CoV-2-associated. Each spike-specific TCR was assigned to its reactive spike region and to a CD4 or CD8 class using the MIRA data. Log10-transformed breadth and depth values were compared by one-way ANOVA with Sidak's multiple comparisons tests. TCRdb provides this immuneACCESS table in a form limited to in-frame rearrangements. Some clones are lacking; in checked studies, under half of them reflect an unresolved V gene, and why the rest are absent is not known. V and J calls and clone size are as listed in that table; D and trimming were resolved from the DNA. The sample table holds about 120,000 clones, of which approximately 84% were seen once. 6.5% to 8.5% of the sample lies in the top ten.

Turning to this clone: Its antigen is still unknown. Base qualities were left out, and no much larger clone turns up one base away.

The time point label of this sample denotes: baseline before first vaccination. The vaccinee samples were drawn from two UK trials, COV001 and COV002, one of which was a single-blind randomized controlled phase 2/3 trial testing AZD1222 (ChAdOx1 nCoV-19) in healthy adults. For TCRbeta chain sequencing, PBMC samples from trial participants were taken at day 0 and at day 28 after the second dose. The sample was peripheral blood, taken on day 0 of AZD1222 vaccination. The chain links TRBV28 with TRBJ1-4, with no confident D gene call. The clonotype comes from an adult in good health. The nucleotide sequence is TGTGCCAGCAGTTTATATAAGGCAGATGGGGAAAAACTGTTTTTT. Its protein reads: CASSLYKADGEKLFF.